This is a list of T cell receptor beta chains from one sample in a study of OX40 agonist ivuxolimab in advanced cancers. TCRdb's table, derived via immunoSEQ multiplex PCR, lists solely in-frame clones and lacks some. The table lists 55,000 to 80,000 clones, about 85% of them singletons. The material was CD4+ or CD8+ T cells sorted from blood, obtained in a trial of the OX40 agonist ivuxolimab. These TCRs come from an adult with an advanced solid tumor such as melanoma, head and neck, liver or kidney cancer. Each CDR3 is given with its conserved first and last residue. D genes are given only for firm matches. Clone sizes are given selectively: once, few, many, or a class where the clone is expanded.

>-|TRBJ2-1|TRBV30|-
TGTGCCTGGACCCGCACAGGGAGAAGCTCCTACAATGAGCAGTTCTTC
CAWTRTGRSSYNEQFF
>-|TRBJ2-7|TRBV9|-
TGTGCCAGCAGCGTAGAGGGCACGCCTTCCTACGAGCAGTACTTC
CASSVEGTPSYEQYF
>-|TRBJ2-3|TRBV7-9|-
TGTGCCAGCAGCTTTGATAGGGCCACAGATACGCAGTATTTT
CASSFDRATDTQYF
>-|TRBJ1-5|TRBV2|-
TGTGCCAGCAGTGGTGGGCCGGGGGGAAATCAGCCCCAGCATTTT
CASSGGPGGNQPQHF
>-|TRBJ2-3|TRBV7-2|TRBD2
TGTGCCAGCAGCAGGGTCGGGGGGGCAGATACGCAGTATTTT
CASSRVGGADTQYF
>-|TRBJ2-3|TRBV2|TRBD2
TGTGCCAGCAAGGGGACTATCACAGATACGCAGTATTTT
CASKGTITDTQYF
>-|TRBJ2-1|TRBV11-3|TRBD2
TGTGCCAGCAGCCCCGCGACTAGCGGTAATGAGCAGTTCTTC
CASSPATSGNEQFF
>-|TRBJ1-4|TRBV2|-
TGTGCCAGCAGTATGGCAGGAGGCCCTAATGAAAAACTGTTTTTT
CASSMAGGPNEKLFF
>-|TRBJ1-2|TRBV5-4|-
TGTGCCAGCAGCTCCTCGGGGGGCTATGGCTACACCTTC
CASSSSGGYGYTF
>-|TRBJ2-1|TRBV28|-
TGTGCCAGCAGTCTACCATTCAATGAGCAGTTCTTC
CASSLPFNEQFF
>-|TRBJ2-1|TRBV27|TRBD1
TGTGCCAGCACCTGGACAGGGGCATACAATGAGCAGTTCTTC
CASTWTGAYNEQFF
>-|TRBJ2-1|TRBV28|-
TGTGCCAGCAGTTCCCCCGGGCTAGCAGCCTACAATGAGCAGTTCTTC
CASSSPGLAAYNEQFF
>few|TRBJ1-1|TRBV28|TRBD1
TGTGCCAGCAGTTTAGGACAGGGAATGAAGGGGACTGAAGCTTTCTTT
CASSLGQGMKGTEAFF
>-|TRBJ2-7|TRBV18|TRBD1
TGTGCCAGCTCGCTGGGACAGAACTCCTACGAGCAGTACTTC
CASSLGQNSYEQYF
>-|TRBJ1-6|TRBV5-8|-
TGTGCCAGCAGCTCGGGGCTGTTCAGTTCACCCCTCCACTTT
CASSSGLFSSPLHF
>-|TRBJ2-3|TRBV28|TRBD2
TGTGCCAGCAGGCCCCCCGGGACTAGACGCACAGATACGCAGTATTTT
CASRPPGTRRTDTQYF
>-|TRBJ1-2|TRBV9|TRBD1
TGTGCCAGCAGCTCGCGAGGAGGGGGACAGGGACAATATGGCTACACCTTC
CASSSRGGGQGQYGYTF
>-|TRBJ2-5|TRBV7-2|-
TGTGCCAGCAGCCCTCACAGGGGGGGAGAAGAGACCCAGTACTTC
CASSPHRGGEETQYF
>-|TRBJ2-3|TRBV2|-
TGTGCCAGCAGTGGGGAAACTAGGTCTAGCACAGATACGCAGTATTTT
CASSGETRSSTDTQYF
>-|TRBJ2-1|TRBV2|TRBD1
TGTGCCAGCAGCGCGGACAGGGGCTCCTACAATGAGCAGTTCTTC
CASSADRGSYNEQFF
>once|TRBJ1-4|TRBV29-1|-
TGCAGCGTTGACGGCGAGGCATTT
CSVDGEAF
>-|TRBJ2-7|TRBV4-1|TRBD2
TGCGCCAGCAGCTCCAGGACTAGCGGGAGCGACGAGCAGTACTTC
CASSSRTSGSDEQYF
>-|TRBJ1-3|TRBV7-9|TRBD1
TGTGCCAGCAGCCGACAGGGGGCAATAGGAAACACCATATATTTT
CASSRQGAIGNTIYF
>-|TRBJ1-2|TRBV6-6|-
TGTGCCAGCAGTTACATCGGGGGGGGTAACTATGGCTACACCTTC
CASSYIGGGNYGYTF
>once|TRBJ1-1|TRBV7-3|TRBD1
TGTGCCAGCAGCTTGACAGGGGGCACTGAAGCTTTCTTT
CASSLTGGTEAFF
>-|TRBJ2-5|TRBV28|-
TGTGCCAGCAGCCAGCTCCTACGAGGGAAGCAGTACTTC
CASSQLLRGKQYF
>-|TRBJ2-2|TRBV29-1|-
TGCAGCGTTGAGTTACCGAGTTCGAACACCGGGGAGCTGTTTTTT
CSVELPSSNTGELFF
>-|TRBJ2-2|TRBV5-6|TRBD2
TGTGCCAGCAGCTCCCAGCGGGAGGTTCACGGGGAGCTGTTTTTT
CASSSQREVHGELFF
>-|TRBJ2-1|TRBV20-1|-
TGCAGTGCTAGAGACCGGGACGGCTCGTTCTTC
CSARDRDGSFF
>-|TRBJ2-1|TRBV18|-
TGTGCCAGCTCCCGGGCAGGATCCTACAATGAGCAGTTCTTC
CASSRAGSYNEQFF
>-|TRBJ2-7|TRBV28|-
TGTGCCAGCAGGTCAAGACTAGTCCTCTACGAGCAGTACTTC
CASRSRLVLYEQYF
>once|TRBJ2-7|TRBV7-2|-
TGTGCCAGCAGCCCCGACTTCCTCTACGAGCAGTACTTC
CASSPDFLYEQYF
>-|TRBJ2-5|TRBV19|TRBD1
TGTGCCAGTAGTCACAGGGGAGCCCAGTACTTC
CASSHRGAQYF
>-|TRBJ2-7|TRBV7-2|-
TGTGCCAGCAGCACTTCGACAGCCACCACCTACGAGCAGTACTTC
CASSTSTATTYEQYF
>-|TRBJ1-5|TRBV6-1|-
TGTGCCAGCAGATCAGAAAATCAGCCCCAGCATTTT
CASRSENQPQHF
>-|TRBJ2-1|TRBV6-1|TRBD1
TGTGCCAGCACCGCCGGGACAGGGTACAATGAGCAGTTCTTC
CASTAGTGYNEQFF
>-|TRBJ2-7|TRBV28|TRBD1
TGTGCCAGCAGTTTCTGGGACAGGGCTAGGGAGCAGTACTTC
CASSFWDRAREQYF
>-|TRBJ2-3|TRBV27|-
TGTGCCAGCAGTCCCCCCGGGGGCCTTCGGTGGGATACGCAGTATTTT
CASSPPGGLRWDTQYF
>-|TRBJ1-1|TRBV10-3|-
TGTGCCATCAGTGCCCAATTTGAGGGTGAGTGGACTGAAGCTTTCTTT
CAISAQFEGEWTEAFF
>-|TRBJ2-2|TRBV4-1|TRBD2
TGCGCCAGCAGCCAAACCGGGGGGGTGCCCACCGGGGAGCTGTTTTTT
CASSQTGGVPTGELFF
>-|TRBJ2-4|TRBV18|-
TGTGCCAGCTCACCACTCATGGGGGCGGAGGCCAAAAACATTCAGTACTTC
CASSPLMGAEAKNIQYF
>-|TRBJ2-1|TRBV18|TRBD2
TGTGCCAGCTCACCCGGGACTAGCGGGAGGGCCGGGCCCTACAATGAGCAGTTCTTC
CASSPGTSGRAGPYNEQFF